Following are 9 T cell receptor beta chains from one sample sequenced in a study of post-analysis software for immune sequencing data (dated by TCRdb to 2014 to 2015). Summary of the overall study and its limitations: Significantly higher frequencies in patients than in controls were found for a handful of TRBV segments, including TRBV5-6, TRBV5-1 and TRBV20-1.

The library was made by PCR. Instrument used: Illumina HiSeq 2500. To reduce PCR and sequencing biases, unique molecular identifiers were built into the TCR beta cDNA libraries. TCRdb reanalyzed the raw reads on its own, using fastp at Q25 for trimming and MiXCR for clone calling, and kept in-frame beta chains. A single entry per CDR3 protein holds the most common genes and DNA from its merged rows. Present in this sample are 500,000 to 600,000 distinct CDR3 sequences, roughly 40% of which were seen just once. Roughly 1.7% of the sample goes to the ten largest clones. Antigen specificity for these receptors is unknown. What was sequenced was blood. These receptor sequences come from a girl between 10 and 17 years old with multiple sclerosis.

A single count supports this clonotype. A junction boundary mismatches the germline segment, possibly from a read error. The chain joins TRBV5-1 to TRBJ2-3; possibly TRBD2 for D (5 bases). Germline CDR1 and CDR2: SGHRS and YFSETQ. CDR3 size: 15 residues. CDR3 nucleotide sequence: TGCACCAGCAGCGGCCCAGCGCAGAACACAGATACGCAGTATTTT. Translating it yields CTSSGPAQNTDTQYF.

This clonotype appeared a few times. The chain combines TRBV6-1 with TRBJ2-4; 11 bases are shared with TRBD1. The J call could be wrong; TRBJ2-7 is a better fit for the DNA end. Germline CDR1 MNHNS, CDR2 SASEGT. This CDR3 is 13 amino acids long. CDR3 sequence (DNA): TGTGCCATTCAGGACAGGGGGCAATACGAGCAGTACTTC. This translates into CAIQDRGQYEQYF.

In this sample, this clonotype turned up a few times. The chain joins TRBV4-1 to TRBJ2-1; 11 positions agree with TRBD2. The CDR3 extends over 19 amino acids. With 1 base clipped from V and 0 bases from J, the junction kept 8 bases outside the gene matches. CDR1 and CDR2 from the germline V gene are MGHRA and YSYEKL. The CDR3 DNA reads TGCGCCAGCAGCCAAGCCGGGACTAGCGGATTTAGCTCCTACAATGAGCAGTTCTTC. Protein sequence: CASSQAGTSGFSSYNEQFF.

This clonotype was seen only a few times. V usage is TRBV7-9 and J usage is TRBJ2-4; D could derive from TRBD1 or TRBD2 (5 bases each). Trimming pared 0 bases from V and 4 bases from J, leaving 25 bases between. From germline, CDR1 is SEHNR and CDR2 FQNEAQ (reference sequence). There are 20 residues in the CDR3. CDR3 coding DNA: TGTGCCAGCAGCTTAGCGGCTGGTGGAGGCAGGGTCTCCCTTAAAAACATTCAGTACTTC. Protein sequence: CASSLAAGGGRVSLKNIQYF.

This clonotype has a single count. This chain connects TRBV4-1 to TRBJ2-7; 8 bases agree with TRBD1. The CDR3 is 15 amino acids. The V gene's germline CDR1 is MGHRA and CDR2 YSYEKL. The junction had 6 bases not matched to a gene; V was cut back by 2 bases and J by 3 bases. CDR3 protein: CASSQPGQANYEQYF. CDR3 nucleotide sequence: TGCGCCAGCAGCCAACCGGGACAGGCGAACTACGAGCAGTACTTC.

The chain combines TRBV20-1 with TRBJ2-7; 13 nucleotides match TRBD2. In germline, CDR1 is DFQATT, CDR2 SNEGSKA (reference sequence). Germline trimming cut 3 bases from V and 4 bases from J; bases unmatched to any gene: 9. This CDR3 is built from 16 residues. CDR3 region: CSASHGLAGVEYEQYF. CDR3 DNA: TGCAGTGCTAGTCACGGACTAGCGGGAGTGGAGTACGAGCAGTACTTC.

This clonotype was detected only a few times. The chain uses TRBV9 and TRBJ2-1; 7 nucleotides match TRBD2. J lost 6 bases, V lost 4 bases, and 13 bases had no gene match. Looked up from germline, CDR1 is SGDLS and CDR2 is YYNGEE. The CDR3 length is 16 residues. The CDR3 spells CASSSFAGTKPNEQFF. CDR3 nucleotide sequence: TGTGCCAGCAGCTCTTTCGCAGGGACTAAGCCCAATGAGCAGTTCTTC.

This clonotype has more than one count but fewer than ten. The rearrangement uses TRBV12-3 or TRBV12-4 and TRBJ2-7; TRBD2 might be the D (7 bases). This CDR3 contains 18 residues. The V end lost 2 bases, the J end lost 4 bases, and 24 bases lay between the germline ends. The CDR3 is CASSLRSRGDGRNYEQYF. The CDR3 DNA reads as TGTGCCAGCAGTTTAAGATCTAGGGGGGACGGGAGGAATTACGAGCAGTACTTC.

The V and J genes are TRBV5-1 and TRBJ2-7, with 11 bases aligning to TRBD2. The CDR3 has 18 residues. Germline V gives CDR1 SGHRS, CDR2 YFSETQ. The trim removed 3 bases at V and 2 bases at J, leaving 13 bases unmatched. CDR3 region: CASSSRPTSGGSPYEQYF. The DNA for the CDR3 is TGCGCCAGCAGCTCTCGACCTACTAGCGGGGGCTCGCCCTACGAGCAGTACTTC.